A selection of T cell receptor beta chains follows, all from one sample in a study of blood T cell repertoires in COVID-19. The table came from immunoSEQ multiplex PCR; TCRdb's copy has only in-frame clones and leaves some out. The sample records under 200,000 clones, roughly nine tenths being singletons. The sequencing input was peripheral blood. These receptors originate from a woman between 70 and 85 years old with acute or convalescent COVID-19. Each CDR3 is given with its conserved first and last residue. The D gene is left open where the match is weak. Clone size appears in some rows only: once, few, many, or a class for an expanded clone.

V	size	D	J	DNA	CDR3
TRBV11-3	.	.	TRBJ2-2	TGTGCCAGCAGCTTAGATCGCGGGGAGCTGTTTTTT	CASSLDRGELFF
TRBV4-2	.	TRBD1	TRBJ2-7	TGTGCCAGCAGCCCGACAGGGGCAGGGGAGCAGTACTTC	CASSPTGAGEQYF
TRBV6-5	.	.	TRBJ2-3	TGTGCCAGCAGTTTGTCCCTTAGCACAGATACGCAGTATTTT	CASSLSLSTDTQYF
TRBV9	.	.	TRBJ2-2	TGTGCCAGCAGCAAAGAGGGTCCCGGGGAGCTGTTTTTT	CASSKEGPGELFF
TRBV15	.	.	TRBJ1-5	TGTGCCACCAGCAGAGATTCATTTGGGGCATATCAGCCCCAGCATTTT	CATSRDSFGAYQPQHF
TRBV5-1	.	TRBD1	TRBJ1-4	TGCGCCAGCAGCTTTACAGGGGCCGTAAATGAAAAACTGTTTTTT	CASSFTGAVNEKLFF
TRBV6-6	.	.	TRBJ2-7	TGTGCCAGCAGTTACCCTACTAGTGCAGCCTACGAGCAGTACTTC	CASSYPTSAAYEQYF
TRBV5-6	.	.	TRBJ1-2	TGTGCCAGCAGCTTGGCCGCCAGTGACTATGGCTACACCTTC	CASSLAASDYGYTF
TRBV15	.	.	TRBJ1-5	TGTGCCACCAGCCTGCAACAGGGTGGGAATCAGCCCCAGCATTTT	CATSLQQGGNQPQHF
TRBV6-5	few	TRBD2	TRBJ2-3	TGTGCCAGCCCTTCGGGGGGAGGGACGCAGTATTTT	CASPSGGGTQYF